This TCR beta chain was profiled in a study of blood T cell repertoires in COVID-19. The wider study: Spain, Italy and the United States supplied samples that represented acute and convalescent COVID-19.

Sequenced by immunoSEQ multiplex PCR; TCRdb stores in-frame clones only, minus some. The sample lists approximately 210,000 clones, roughly 84% seen once, with 3% to 4% in the top ten. CDR1 and CDR2 from the germline V gene are SGHDT and YYEEEE. V was clipped by 0 bases and J by 4 bases, with 10 bases between them. CDR3 size: 15 residues. Sequencing input: peripheral blood. The clonotype was recovered from a woman aged 80 or older with acute or convalescent COVID-19. J is TRBJ2-2 and V is TRBV5-6, with D possibly being TRBD1 (6 bases). The DNA of the CDR3 is TGTGCCAGCAGCTTGGTGGGGACACTCACCGGGGAGCTGTTTTTT. Translated, it gives CASSLVGTLTGELFF.